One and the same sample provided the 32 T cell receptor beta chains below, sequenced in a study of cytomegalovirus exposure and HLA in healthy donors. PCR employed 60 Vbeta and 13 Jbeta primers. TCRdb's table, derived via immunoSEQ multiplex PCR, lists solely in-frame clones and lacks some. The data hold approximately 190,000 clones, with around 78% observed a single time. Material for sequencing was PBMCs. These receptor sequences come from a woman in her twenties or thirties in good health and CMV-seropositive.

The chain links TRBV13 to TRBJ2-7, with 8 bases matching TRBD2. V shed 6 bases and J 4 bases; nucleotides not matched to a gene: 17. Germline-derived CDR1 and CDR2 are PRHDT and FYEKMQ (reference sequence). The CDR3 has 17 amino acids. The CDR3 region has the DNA TGTGCCAGCAGAACCTTTCGGAGGGGGACTAGTGATTACGAGCAGTACTTC. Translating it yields CASRTFRRGTSDYEQYF.

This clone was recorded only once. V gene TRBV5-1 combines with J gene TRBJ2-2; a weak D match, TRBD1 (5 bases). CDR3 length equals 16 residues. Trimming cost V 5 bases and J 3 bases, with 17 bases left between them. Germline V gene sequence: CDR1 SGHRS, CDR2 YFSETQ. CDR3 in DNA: TGCGCCAGCAGAAGGAAGGAAGGCAGGGACACCGGGGAGCTGTTTTTT. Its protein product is CASRRKEGRDTGELFF.

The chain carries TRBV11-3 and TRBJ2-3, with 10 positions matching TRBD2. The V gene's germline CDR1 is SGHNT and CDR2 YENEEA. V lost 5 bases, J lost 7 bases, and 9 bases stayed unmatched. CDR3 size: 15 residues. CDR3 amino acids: CASSRTSGTINTQYF. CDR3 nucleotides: TGTGCCAGCAGCAGAACTAGCGGGACCATCAATACGCAGTATTTT. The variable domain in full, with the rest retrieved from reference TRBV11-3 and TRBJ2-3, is EAGVVQSPRYKIIEKKQPVAFWCNPISGHNTLYWYLQNLGQGPELLIRYENEEAVDDSQLPKDRFSAERLKGVDSTLKIQPAELGDSAVYLCASSRTSGTINTQYFGPGTRLTVL.

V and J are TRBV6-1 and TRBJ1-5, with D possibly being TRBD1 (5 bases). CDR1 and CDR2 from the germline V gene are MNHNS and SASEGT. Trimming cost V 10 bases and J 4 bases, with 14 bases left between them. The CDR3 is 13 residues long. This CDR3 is CATNRLLNQPQHF. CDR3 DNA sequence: TGTGCCACGAACAGGTTACTAAATCAGCCCCAGCATTTT.

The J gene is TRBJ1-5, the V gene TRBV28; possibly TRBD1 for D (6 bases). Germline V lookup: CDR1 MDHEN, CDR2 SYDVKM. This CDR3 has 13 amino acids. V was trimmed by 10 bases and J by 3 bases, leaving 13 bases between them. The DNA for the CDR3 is TGTGCCACCTACAGGGTTCCCAATCAGCCCCAGCATTTT. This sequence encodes CATYRVPNQPQHF. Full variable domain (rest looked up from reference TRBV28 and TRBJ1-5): DVKVTQSSRYLVKRTGEKVFLECVQDMDHENMFWYRQDPGLGLRLIYFSYDVKMKEKGDIPEGYSVSREKKERFSLILESASTNQTSMYLCATYRVPNQPQHFGDGTRLSIL.

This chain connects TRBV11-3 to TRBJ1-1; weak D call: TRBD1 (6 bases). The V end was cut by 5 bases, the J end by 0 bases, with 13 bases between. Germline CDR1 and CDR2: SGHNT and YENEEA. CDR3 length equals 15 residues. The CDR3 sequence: CASSRRGQLNTEAFF. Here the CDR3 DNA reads TGTGCCAGCAGCCGTCGAGGACAGTTGAACACTGAAGCTTTCTTT.

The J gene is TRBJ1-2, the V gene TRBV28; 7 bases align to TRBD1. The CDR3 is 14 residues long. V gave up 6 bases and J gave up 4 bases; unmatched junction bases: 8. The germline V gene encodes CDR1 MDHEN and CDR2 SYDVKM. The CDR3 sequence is CASRPWTGSYGYTF. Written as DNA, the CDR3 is TGTGCCAGCAGGCCATGGACAGGTAGCTATGGCTACACCTTC.

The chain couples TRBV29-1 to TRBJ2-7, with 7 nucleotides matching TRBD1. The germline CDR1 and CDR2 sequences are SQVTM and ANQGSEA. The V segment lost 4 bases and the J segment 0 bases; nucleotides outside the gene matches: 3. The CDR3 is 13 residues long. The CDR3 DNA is TGCAGCGTTGTGAGGGACAGCTCCTACGAGCAGTACTTC. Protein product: CSVVRDSSYEQYF.

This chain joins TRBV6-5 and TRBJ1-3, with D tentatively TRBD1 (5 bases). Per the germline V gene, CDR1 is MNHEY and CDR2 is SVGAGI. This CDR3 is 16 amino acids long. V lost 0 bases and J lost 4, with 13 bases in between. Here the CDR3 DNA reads TGTGCCAGCAGTTACTCGTCGCAGGGCCGGGGAAACACCATATATTTT. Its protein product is CASSYSSQGRGNTIYF.

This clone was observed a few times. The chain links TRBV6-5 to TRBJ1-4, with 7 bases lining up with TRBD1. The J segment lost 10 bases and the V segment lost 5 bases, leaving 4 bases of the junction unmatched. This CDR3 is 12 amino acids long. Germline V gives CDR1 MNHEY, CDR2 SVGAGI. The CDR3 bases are TGTGCCAGCAGTCGACAGGGAGGAAAACTGTTTTTT. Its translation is CASSRQGGKLFF.

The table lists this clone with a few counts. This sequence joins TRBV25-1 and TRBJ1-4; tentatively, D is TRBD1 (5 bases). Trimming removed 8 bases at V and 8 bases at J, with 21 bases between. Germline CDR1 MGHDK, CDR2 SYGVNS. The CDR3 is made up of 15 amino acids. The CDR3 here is CASGVGDSIGEKLFF. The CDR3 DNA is TGTGCCAGCGGGGTTGGAGACAGTATCGGGGAAAAACTGTTTTTT.

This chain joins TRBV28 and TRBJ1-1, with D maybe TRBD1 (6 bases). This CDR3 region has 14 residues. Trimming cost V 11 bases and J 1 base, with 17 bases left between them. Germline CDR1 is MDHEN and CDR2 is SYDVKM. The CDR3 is CAVPGGGRNTEAFF. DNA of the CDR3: TGTGCCGTCCCGGGAGGGGGGAGGAACACTGAAGCTTTCTTT.

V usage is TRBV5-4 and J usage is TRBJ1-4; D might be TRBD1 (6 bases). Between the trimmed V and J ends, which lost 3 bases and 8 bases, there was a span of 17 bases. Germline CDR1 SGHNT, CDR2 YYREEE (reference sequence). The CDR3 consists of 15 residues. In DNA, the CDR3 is TGTGCCAGCAGCTCCCAGACAGGCTCGAAGGAAAAACTGTTTTTT. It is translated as CASSSQTGSKEKLFF.

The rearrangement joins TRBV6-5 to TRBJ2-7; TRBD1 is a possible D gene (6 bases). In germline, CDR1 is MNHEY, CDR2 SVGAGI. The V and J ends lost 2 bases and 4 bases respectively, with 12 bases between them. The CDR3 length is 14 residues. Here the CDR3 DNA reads TGTGCCAGCAGTTACGAGTTCGGACAGTACGAGCAGTACTTC. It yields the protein CASSYEFGQYEQYF.

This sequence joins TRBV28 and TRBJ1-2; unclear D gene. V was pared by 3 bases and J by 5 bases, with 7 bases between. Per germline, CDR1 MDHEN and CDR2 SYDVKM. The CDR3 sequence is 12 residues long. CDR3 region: CASSFEAYGYTF. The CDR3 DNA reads TGTGCCAGCAGTTTCGAGGCGTATGGCTACACCTTC.

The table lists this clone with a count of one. The CDR3 DNA reads as TGCGCCAGCAGCCAGATACCGCGGACAGGGGCTAATTCACCCCTCCACTTT. Its translation is CASSQIPRTGANSPLHF. The rearrangement joins TRBV4-1 to TRBJ1-6; 9 bases align to TRBD1. Trimming at V came to 3 bases and at J to 6 bases, leaving 9 bases not matched to a gene. Germline lookup yields CDR1 MGHRA and CDR2 YSYEKL. The CDR3 is made up of 17 amino acids.

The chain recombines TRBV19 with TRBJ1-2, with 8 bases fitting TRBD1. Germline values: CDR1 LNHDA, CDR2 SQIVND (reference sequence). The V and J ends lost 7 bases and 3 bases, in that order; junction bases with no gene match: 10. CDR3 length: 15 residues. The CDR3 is CASTPGGQDYYGYTF. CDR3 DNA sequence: TGTGCCAGTACCCCGGGGGGACAGGACTACTATGGCTACACCTTC.

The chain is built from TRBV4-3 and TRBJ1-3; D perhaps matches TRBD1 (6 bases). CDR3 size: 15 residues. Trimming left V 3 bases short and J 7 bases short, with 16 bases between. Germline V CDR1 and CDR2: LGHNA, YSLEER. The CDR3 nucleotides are TGCGCCAGCAGCCAGGCACCCTCGGGGGGCAACACCATATATTTT. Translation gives CASSQAPSGGNTIYF.

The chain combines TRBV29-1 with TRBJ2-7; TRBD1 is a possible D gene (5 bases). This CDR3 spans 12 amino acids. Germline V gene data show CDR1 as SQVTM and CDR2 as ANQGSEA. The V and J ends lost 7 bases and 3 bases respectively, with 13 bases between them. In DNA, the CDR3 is TGCAGCGCCAAGGACAACCGCTACGAGCAGTACTTC. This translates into CSAKDNRYEQYF.

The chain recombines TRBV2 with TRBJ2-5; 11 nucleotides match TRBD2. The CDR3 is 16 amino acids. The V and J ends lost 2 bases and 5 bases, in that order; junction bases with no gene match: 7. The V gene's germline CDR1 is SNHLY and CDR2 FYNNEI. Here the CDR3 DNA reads TGTGCCAGCAGTGAAATGGCTAGCGGGGGGACGGAGACCCAGTACTTC. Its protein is CASSEMASGGTETQYF. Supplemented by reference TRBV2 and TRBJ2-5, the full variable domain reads EPEVTQTPSHQVTQMGQEVILRCVPISNHLYFYWYRQILGQKVEFLVSFYNNEISEKSEIFDDQFSVERPDGSNFTLKIRSTKLEDSAMYFCASSEMASGGTETQYFGPGTRLLVL.

CDR3 coding DNA: TGTGCCAGCAGCTTGGCGAGCTCCTACGAGCAGTACTTC. It specifies CASSLASSYEQYF. The chain joins TRBV5-6 to TRBJ2-7, with D hard to call. With 0 bases removed from V and 0 bases from J, the gap between germline ends came to 4 bases. The CDR3 length is 13 residues. Germline V gene lookup returns CDR1 SGHDT and CDR2 YYEEEE.

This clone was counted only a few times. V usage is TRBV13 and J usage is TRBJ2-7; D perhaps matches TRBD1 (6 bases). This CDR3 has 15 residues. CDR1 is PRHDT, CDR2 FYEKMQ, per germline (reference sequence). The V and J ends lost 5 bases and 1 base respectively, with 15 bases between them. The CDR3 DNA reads TGTGCCAGCAGCCCGACAGGCTGGGGGTCCTACGAGCAGTACTTC. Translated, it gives CASSPTGWGSYEQYF. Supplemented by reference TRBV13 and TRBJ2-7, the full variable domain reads AAGVIQSPRHLIKEKRETATLKCYPIPRHDTVYWYQQGPGQDPQFLISFYEKMQSDKGSIPDRFSAQQFSDYHSELNMSSLELGDSALYFCASSPTGWGSYEQYFGPGTRLTVT.

CDR3 region: CAWSIGRDYSGNTIYF. DNA of the CDR3: TGTGCCTGGAGTATAGGACGGGACTACTCTGGAAACACCATATATTTT. The chain combines TRBV30 with TRBJ1-3; TRBD1 is a possible D gene (5 bases). This CDR3 region has 16 residues. CDR1 is GTSNPN and CDR2 is SVGIG in the germline V gene (reference sequence). V was trimmed by 2 bases and J by 0 bases, leaving 14 bases between them.

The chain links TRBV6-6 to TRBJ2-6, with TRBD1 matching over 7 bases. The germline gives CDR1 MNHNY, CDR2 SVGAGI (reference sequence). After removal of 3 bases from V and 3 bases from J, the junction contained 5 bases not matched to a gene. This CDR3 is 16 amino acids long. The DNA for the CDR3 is TGTGCCAGCAGTTATTTCACAGGGGTTGGGGCCAACGTCCTGACTTTC. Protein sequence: CASSYFTGVGANVLTF.

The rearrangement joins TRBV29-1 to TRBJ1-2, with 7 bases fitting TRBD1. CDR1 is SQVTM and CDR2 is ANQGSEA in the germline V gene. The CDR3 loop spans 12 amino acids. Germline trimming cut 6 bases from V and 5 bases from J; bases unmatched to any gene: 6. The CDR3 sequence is CSVSRQGYGYTF. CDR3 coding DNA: TGCAGCGTCTCTAGACAGGGATATGGCTACACCTTC.

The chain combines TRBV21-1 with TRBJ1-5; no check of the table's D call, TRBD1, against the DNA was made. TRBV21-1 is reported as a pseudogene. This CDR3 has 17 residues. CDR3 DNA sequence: TGTGCCAGCAGTAAAGAGGACAGGGGTGAGGGCAATCAGCCCCAGCATTTT. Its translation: CASSKEDRGEGNQPQHF.

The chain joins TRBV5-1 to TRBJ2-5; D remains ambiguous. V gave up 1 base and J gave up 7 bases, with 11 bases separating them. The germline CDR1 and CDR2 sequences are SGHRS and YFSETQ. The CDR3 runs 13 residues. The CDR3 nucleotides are TGCGCCAGCAGCTTGTCAACCTCAGGGACCCAGTACTTC. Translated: CASSLSTSGTQYF. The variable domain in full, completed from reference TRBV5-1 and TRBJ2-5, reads KAGVTQTPRYLIKTRGQQVTLSCSPISGHRSVSWYQQTPGQGLQFLFEYFSETQRNKGNFPGRFSGRQFSNSRSEMNVSTLELGDSALYLCASSLSTSGTQYFGPGTRLLVL.

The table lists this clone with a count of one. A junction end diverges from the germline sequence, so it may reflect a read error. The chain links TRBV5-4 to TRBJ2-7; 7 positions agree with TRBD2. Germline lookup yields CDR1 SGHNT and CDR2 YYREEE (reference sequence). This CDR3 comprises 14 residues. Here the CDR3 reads CASSLGGRSYEQYF. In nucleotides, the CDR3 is TGTGCCAGCAGTTTGGGCGGGAGATCCTACGAGCAGTACTTC. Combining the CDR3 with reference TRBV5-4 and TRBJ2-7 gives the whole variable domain ETGVTQSPTHLIKTRGQQVTLRCSSQSGHNTVSWYQQALGQGPQFIFQYYREEENGRGNFPPRFSGLQFPNYSSELNVNALELDDSALYLCASSLGGRSYEQYFGPGTRLTVT.

The CDR3 region has the DNA TGTGCCAGCAGCTTACGGGGAGCCTTCAATGAAAAACTGTTTTTT. Amino acid sequence: CASSLRGAFNEKLFF. The V and J genes are TRBV11-1 and TRBJ1-4; D remains ambiguous. The CDR3 runs 15 residues. V lost 2 bases to trimming and J lost 5 bases, with 12 bases between them. The germline CDR1 and CDR2 sequences are SGHAT and FQDESV (reference sequence).

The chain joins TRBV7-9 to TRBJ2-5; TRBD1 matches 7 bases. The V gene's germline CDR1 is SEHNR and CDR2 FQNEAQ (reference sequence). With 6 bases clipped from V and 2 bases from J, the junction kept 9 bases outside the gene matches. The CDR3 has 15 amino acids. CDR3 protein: CASRPGTEIQETQYF. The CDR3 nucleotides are TGTGCCAGCAGACCCGGGACAGAAATACAAGAGACCCAGTACTTC.

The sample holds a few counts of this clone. The CDR3 region is CASSPGTSDQGTQYF. The DNA of the CDR3 is TGCGCCAGCAGCCCAGGAACCTCAGACCAGGGGACCCAGTACTTC. The chain joins TRBV5-1 to TRBJ2-5, with a tentative D call TRBD1 (5 bases). The CDR3 covers 15 residues. CDR1 SGHRS and CDR2 YFSETQ come from the germline V gene. V lost 4 bases and J 7 bases, leaving 20 bases between the germline ends.

The CDR3 DNA follows: TGTGCCAGCAGCCTCGGGACAGGGGGAGAGCAGTACTTC. Protein product: CASSLGTGGEQYF. The chain recombines TRBV9 with TRBJ2-7, with 11 bases lining up with TRBD1. J was trimmed by 7 bases and V by 4 bases; bases with no gene match: 4. Per the germline V gene, CDR1 is SGDLS and CDR2 is YYNGEE. This CDR3 contains 13 residues. The full variable domain, rest sourced from reference TRBV9 and TRBJ2-7, is DSGVTQTPKHLITATGQRVTLRCSPRSGDLSVYWYQQSLDQGLQFLIQYYNGEERAKGNILERFSAQQFPDLHSELNLSSLELGDSALYFCASSLGTGGEQYFGPGTRLTVT.